What follows are 15 T cell receptor beta chains derived from one specimen sequenced in a study of CD8+CD57+ T cells in acquired aplastic anemia. TCR beta VDJ and CDR3 profiling used genomic DNA as template. TCRdb reprocessed the reads via MiXCR and lists one record per CDR3 protein. The table lists hundreds of thousands of distinct CDR3 sequences, 65% to 90% of them singletons. All patients picked for sequencing had shown, by flow cytometry, an expansion of CD8+CD57+ cells. The source material was sorted CD4+, CD8+, or CD8+CD57+ T cells (not recorded which) from PBMCs. These receptors all stem from a human donor with aplastic anemia.

V is TRBV2 and J is TRBJ1-5, with 11 bases matching TRBD1. The V gene's germline CDR1 is SNHLY and CDR2 FYNNEI. This CDR3 contains 14 residues. Trimming at V came to 6 bases and at J to 4 bases, leaving 2 bases not matched to a gene. The CDR3 loop is CASSGQGANQPQHF. In DNA form, the CDR3 reads TGTGCCAGCAGCGGACAGGGGGCGAATCAGCCCCAGCATTTT.

This rearrangement joins TRBV7-8 to TRBJ2-1; 10 bases match TRBD2. The V gene's germline CDR1 is SGHVS and CDR2 FQNEAQ. The CDR3 is 16 residues long. V gave up 2 bases and J gave up 5 bases; unmatched junction bases: 6. The CDR3 DNA sequence: TGTGCCAGCAGCTTATTTTACGGGACTAGCGACAATGAGCAGTTCTTC. Translation gives CASSLFYGTSDNEQFF.

Details on this clonotype: The CDR3 ends on some other residue instead of the conserved phenylalanine or tryptophan, so this is likely a read error. No DNA is shown, since the ends of the CDR3 on it are uncertain; the CDR3 is the one TCRdb lists. This sequence joins TRBV2 and TRBJ2-3; the D call in the table, TRBD2, was not verified against the DNA. The CDR3 spans 13 amino acids, including both terminal residues. Germline CDR1 reads SNHLY; CDR2 reads FYNNEI. The CDR3 protein is CASSLAGGAYNEL.

V and J are TRBV7-2 and TRBJ2-1, with 7 positions matching TRBD2. The J call is doubtful: the DNA matches TRBJ2-7 better. There are 14 residues in the CDR3. The germline CDR1 and CDR2 sequences are SGHTA and FQGNSA. The chain's CDR3 is CASSLAAAGLAQYF. In nucleotides, the CDR3 is TGTGCCAGCAGCTTGGCGGCAGCGGGGCTTGCGCAGTACTTC.

This sequence joins TRBV7-8 and TRBJ2-3, with TRBD1 matching over 10 bases. The CDR3 sequence is 16 residues long. Per the germline V gene, CDR1 is SGHVS and CDR2 is FQNEAQ. J lost 2 bases, V lost 5 bases, and 7 bases had no gene match. The CDR3 DNA follows: TGTGCCAGCAGCGGGGGGACAGGGGCCGTCACAGATACGCAGTATTTT. This gives the protein CASSGGTGAVTDTQYF.

CDR3 sequence reads: CASRPSGTGGTGELFF. CDR3 DNA sequence: TGTGCCAGCAGACCGTCCGGGACAGGAGGAACCGGGGAGCTGTTTTTT. J is TRBJ2-2 and V is TRBV7-2; 8 positions agree with TRBD1. Germline V CDR1 and CDR2: SGHTA, FQGNSA. The V gene end was trimmed by 6 bases and the J gene end by 5 bases; junction bases not matched to a gene: 11. The CDR3 extends over 16 amino acids.

The chain joins TRBV29-1 to TRBJ2-7; 7 nucleotides line up with TRBD2. V lost 4 bases, J lost 4 bases, and 4 bases stayed unmatched. Germline assignment: CDR1 SQVTM and CDR2 ANQGSEA. The CDR3 sequence is 12 residues long. The CDR3 reads CSVGEGSYEQYF. The CDR3 bases are TGCAGCGTTGGGGAGGGCTCGTACGAGCAGTACTTC.

Comment on this clonotype: Possible read error: a much larger clone is one base away. The chain couples TRBV7-2 to TRBJ1-6; 10 bases map to TRBD1. V dropped 3 bases and J dropped 14; count of bases not matched to a gene: 13. Per germline, CDR1 SGHTA and CDR2 FQGNSA. This CDR3 has 16 amino acids. The CDR3 DNA reads TGTGCCAGCAGCTTGACAGGGGGCGCCGACTATGGCTCCCTCCACTTT. Translating it yields CASSLTGGADYGSLHF.

V and J are TRBV11-1 and TRBJ1-5; D not certain. V lost 1 base to trimming and J lost 8 bases, with 9 bases between them. Germline V lookup: CDR1 SGHAT, CDR2 FQDESV (reference sequence). CDR3 length: 13 residues. Here the CDR3 DNA reads TGTGCCAGCAGCTTAGAGAGGAACAAGCCCCAGCATTTT. This translates into CASSLERNKPQHF. The complete variable domain, with remaining parts taken from reference TRBV11-1 and TRBJ1-5, reads EAEVAQSPRYKITEKSQAVAFWCDPISGHATLYWYRQILGQGPELLVQFQDESVVDDSQLPKDRFSAERLKGVDSTLKIQPAELGDSAMYLCASSLERNKPQHFGDGTRLSIL.

The CDR3 sequence is CASSPQRGTGSDEQFF. For the CDR3, the DNA is TGTGCCAGCAGCCCACAAAGGGGGACGGGGAGCGATGAGCAGTTCTTC. The rearrangement uses TRBV7-3 and TRBJ2-1, with D tentatively TRBD1 (6 bases). Germline V gene lookup returns CDR1 SGHTA and CDR2 FQGTGA. V shed 5 bases and J shed 8 bases, with 22 bases lying between them. The CDR3 contains 16 residues.

The count of this clonotype is one. Germline is not matched at one junction end, which may reflect a read error. The genes are TRBV20-1 and TRBJ1-6; D might be TRBD1 (6 bases). The CDR3 totals 16 residues. Germline lookup yields CDR1 DFQATT and CDR2 SNEGSKA (reference sequence). The DNA for the CDR3 is TGCAGTGCTAGAGATGGGTGGCAGGGGAATAACTCACCCCTCCACTTT. Protein product: CSARDGWQGNNSPLHF.

Comment on this clonotype: The conserved phenylalanine or tryptophan normally closing the CDR3 is absent here, so this likely arose from a read error. It is unclear where the CDR3 begins or ends on the DNA, so no DNA is shown, and the CDR3 is as TCRdb lists it. The V and J genes are TRBV7-9 and TRBJ1-2. The CDR3 is 11 residues long, counting both termini. Per the germline V gene, CDR1 is SEHNR and CDR2 is FQNEAQ (reference sequence). The CDR3: CAGRLADGNTY.

The CDR3 DNA follows: TGTGCCAGCAGCTTGGGAGGGGACCCTGTGCAGTACTTC. Residues: CASSLGGDPVQYF. The chain employs TRBV2 and TRBJ2-1; 7 bases match TRBD2. The DNA end lines up better with TRBJ2-7; the J call may be wrong. Germline V CDR1 and CDR2: SNHLY, FYNNEI. The CDR3 consists of 13 residues.

CDR3 sequence: CASSFHRLGTALSYEQYV. CDR3 DNA: TGTGCCAGCAGCTTTCACCGACTCGGGACAGCCCTTTCCTACGAGCAGTACGTC. V and J are TRBV11-2 and TRBJ2-7, with 7 bases matching TRBD1. CDR3 length equals 18 residues. The V segment lost 3 bases and the J segment 1 base; nucleotides outside the gene matches: 15. The germline V gene has CDR1 SGHAT and CDR2 FQNNGV.

The V gene is TRBV9, the J gene TRBJ2-7; no definite D call. Trimming shortened V by 0 bases and J by 7 bases, and 20 bases separated the two germline ends. Germline V gives CDR1 SGDLS, CDR2 YYNGEE. The CDR3 length is 16 residues. The CDR3 sequence is CASSVGSEAHLFEQYV. The DNA for the CDR3 is TGTGCCAGCAGCGTAGGGTCAGAGGCGCACTTGTTTGAGCAGTACGTC.